The text below deals with one TCR beta chain. The data belong to a study of shared clonotypes between healthy human individuals. Trimming removed 4 bases at V and 1 base at J, with 10 bases between. Germline lookup yields CDR1 LGHNA and CDR2 YNFKEQ. The CDR3 length is 15 residues. Running of the assay took place at deep level. Data came from immunoSEQ multiplex PCR; TCRdb stores just in-frame clones and leaves some out. In the table there are about 710,000 clones, about three quarters of which are singletons. Both subsets, CD45RA+ naive and CD45RA-negative memory, were split from the CD4+ cells. The chain links TRBV4-2 to TRBJ1-4; tentative D call: TRBD1 (5 bases). The sequence derives from a woman in her 30s in good health. The sample taken for sequencing was memory CD4+ T cells sorted from blood. Indicated subset: CD45RA-negative fraction. CDR3 in DNA: TGTGCCAGCAGCCCATCGAGGGGAACTAATGAAAAACTGTTTTTT. The encoded protein is CASSPSRGTNEKLFF.